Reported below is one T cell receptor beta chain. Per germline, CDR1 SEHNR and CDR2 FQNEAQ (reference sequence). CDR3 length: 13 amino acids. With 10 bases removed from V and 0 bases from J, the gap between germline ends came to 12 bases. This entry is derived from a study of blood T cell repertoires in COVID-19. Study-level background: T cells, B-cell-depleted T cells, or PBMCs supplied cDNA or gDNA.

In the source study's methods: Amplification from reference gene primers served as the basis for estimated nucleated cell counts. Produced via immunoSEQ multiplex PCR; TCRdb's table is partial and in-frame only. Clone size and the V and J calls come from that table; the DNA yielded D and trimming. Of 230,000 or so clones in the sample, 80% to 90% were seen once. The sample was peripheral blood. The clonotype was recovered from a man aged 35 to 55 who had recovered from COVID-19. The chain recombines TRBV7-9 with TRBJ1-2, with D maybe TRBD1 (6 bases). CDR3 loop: CAKNRVPNYGYTF. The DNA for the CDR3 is TGTGCCAAGAACAGGGTCCCTAACTATGGCTACACCTTC.